The present TCR beta chain was sequenced within a study of cytomegalovirus exposure and HLA in healthy donors. The CDR3 runs 16 residues. The germline V gene has CDR1 SGHAT and CDR2 FQDESV (reference sequence). The V gene end was trimmed by 0 bases and the J gene end by 3 bases; junction bases not matched to a gene: 8. TCRdb keeps only in-frame clones here, not all; method: immunoSEQ multiplex PCR. The repertoire holds 200,000 to 250,000 clones, with 87% as singletons. The TCR originated in a young man in good health and CMV-seropositive. The sample comprised PBMCs. This chain uses TRBV11-1 with TRBJ2-7; 7 bases align to TRBD2. The CDR3 nucleotides are TGTGCCAGCAGCTTAGCTGGCGGGAGAGGGGTCTACGAGCAGTACTTC. Protein sequence: CASSLAGGRGVYEQYF.